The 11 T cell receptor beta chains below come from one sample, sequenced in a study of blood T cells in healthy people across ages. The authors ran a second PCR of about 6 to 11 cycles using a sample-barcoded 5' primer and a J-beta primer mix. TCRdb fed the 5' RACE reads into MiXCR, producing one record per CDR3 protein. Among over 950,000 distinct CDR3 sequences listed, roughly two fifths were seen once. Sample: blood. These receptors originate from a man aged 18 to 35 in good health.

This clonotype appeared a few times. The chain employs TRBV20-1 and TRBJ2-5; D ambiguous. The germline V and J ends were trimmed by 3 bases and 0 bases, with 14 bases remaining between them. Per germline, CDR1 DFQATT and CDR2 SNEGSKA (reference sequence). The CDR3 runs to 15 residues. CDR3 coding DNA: TGCAGTGCTAGTCCCTCCGGTAGCCACCAAGAGACCCAGTACTTC. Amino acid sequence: CSASPSGSHQETQYF.

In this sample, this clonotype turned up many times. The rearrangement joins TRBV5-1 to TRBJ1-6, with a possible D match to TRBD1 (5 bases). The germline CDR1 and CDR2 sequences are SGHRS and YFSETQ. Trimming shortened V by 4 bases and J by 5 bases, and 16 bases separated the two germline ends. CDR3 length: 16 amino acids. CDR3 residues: CASSVSDSRNNSPLHF. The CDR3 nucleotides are TGCGCCAGCAGCGTATCCGACAGCCGAAATAATTCACCCCTCCACTTT.

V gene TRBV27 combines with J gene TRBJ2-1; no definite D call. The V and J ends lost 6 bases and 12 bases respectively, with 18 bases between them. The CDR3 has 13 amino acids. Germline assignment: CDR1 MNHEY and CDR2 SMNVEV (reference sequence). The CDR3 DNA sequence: TGTGCCAGCAGACCTGATAACAGTTTCGGGCAGTTCTTC. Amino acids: CASRPDNSFGQFF.

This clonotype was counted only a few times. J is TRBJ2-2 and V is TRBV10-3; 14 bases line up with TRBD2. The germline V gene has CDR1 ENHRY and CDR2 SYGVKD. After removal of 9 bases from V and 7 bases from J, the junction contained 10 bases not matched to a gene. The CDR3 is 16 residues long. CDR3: CAMMTSGGASDGELFF. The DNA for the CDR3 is TGTGCCATGATGACTAGCGGGGGGGCCTCTGACGGGGAGCTGTTTTTT.

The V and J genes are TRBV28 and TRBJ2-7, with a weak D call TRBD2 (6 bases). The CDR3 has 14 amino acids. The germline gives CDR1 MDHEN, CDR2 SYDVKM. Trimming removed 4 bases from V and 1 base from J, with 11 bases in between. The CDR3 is CASSSGTLSYEQYF. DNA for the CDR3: TGTGCCAGCAGTTCCGGGACTCTTTCCTACGAGCAGTACTTC. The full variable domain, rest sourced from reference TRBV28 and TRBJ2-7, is DVKVTQSSRYLVKRTGEKVFLECVQDMDHENMFWYRQDPGLGLRLIYFSYDVKMKEKGDIPEGYSVSREKKERFSLILESASTNQTSMYLCASSSGTLSYEQYFGPGTRLTVT.

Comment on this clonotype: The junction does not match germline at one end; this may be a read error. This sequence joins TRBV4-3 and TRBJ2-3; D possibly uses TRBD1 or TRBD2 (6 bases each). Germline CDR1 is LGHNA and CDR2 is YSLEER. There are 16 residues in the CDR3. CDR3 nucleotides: TGCGCCAGCAGCCAAGTCTCCTGGGGGGACACAGAGACGCAGTATTTT. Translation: CASSQVSWGDTETQYF.

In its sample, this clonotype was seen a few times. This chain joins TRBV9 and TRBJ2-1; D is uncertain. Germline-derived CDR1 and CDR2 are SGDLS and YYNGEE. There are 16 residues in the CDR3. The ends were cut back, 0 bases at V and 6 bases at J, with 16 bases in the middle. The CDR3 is CASSVVGRTMGNEQFF. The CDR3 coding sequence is TGTGCCAGCAGCGTAGTAGGACGGACCATGGGCAATGAGCAGTTCTTC.

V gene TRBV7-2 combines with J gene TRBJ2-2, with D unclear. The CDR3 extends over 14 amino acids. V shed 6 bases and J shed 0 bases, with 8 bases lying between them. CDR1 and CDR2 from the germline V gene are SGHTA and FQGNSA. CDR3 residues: CASRPASNTGELFF. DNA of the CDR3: TGTGCCAGCAGGCCAGCCTCGAACACCGGGGAGCTGTTTTTT. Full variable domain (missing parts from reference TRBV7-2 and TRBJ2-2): GAGVSQSPSNKVTEKGKDVELRCDPISGHTALYWYRQSLGQGLEFLIYFQGNSAPDKSGLPSDRFSAERTGGSVSTLTIQRTQQEDSAVYLCASRPASNTGELFFGEGSRLTVL.

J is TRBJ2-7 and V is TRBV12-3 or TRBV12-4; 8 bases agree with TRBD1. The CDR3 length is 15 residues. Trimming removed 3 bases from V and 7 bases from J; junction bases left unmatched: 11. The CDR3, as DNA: TGTGCCAGCAGTTTTACAGGGGGTCTATACAATGAGCAGTACTTC. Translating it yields CASSFTGGLYNEQYF.

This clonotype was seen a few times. CDR3 amino acids: CSASGTGNEKLFF. CDR3 DNA: TGCAGTGCTAGTGGGACAGGCAATGAAAAACTGTTTTTT. The chain combines TRBV20-1 with TRBJ1-4; 8 bases are a match to TRBD1. The trim removed 3 bases at V and 5 bases at J, leaving 2 bases unmatched. There are 13 residues in the CDR3. Germline V gene data show CDR1 as DFQATT and CDR2 as SNEGSKA (reference sequence).

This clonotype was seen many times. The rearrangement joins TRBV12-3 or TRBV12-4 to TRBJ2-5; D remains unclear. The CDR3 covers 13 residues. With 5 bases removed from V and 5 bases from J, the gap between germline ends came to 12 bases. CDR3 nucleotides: TGTGCCAGCAGTAGAGACACGCGGGAGACCCAGTACTTC. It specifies CASSRDTRETQYF.